Listed below are T cell receptor beta chains from one sample, sequenced in a study of beta chain features in type 1 diabetes. Sequencing was performed with immunoSEQ multiplex PCR; in TCRdb, only in-frame clones are kept and a portion is missing. The sample includes under 800,000 clones, around a sixth of them seen just once. Material for sequencing was naive CD4+ T cells from blood. The receptors were sampled from a man in his late teens or twenties in good health. Each CDR3 is given with its conserved first and last residue. D genes are given only for firm matches. Clone size is stated in some rows and not others, as once, few, many or a class when expanded.

>TRBJ2-2|TRBD1|TRBV10-3|-
CAMTKQGASSTGELFF
TGTGCCATGACTAAACAGGGGGCCTCGAGCACCGGGGAGCTGTTTTTT
>TRBJ2-2|-|TRBV19|-
CASRLTGNTGELFF
TGTGCCAGTAGGCTGACAGGGAACACCGGGGAGCTGTTTTTT
>TRBJ1-6|-|TRBV7-3|-
CASSLKQSNSPLHF
TGTGCCAGCAGCTTAAAACAGAGCAATTCACCCCTCCACTTT
>TRBJ2-1|-|TRBV15|few
CATTTMRGPNNEQFF
TGTGCCACCACCACAATGAGAGGCCCGAACAATGAGCAGTTCTTC
>TRBJ1-2|-|TRBV25-1|few
CASSEQWDWGYTF
TGTGCCAGCAGTGAACAATGGGATTGGGGCTACACCTTC
>TRBJ1-2|-|TRBV18|-
CASSPAGHLNYGYTF
TGTGCCAGCTCACCAGCGGGACACCTTAACTATGGCTACACCTTC
>TRBJ1-2|-|TRBV7-3|few
CASSLVSGSGYTF
TGTGCCAGCAGCTTAGTATCAGGGAGCGGCTACACCTTC
>TRBJ1-5|-|TRBV19|few
CASMTLGSNQPQHF
TGTGCCAGTATGACCTTGGGCAGCAATCAGCCCCAGCATTTT
>TRBJ1-6|-|TRBV9|few
CASSVDAGVNSPLHF
TGTGCCAGCAGCGTAGACGCAGGGGTTAATTCACCCCTCCACTTT
>TRBJ2-1|-|TRBV9|-
CASSARAPVDNEQFF
TGTGCCAGCAGCGCCCGGGCGCCCGTGGACAATGAGCAGTTCTTC
>TRBJ1-1|-|TRBV5-5|few
CASSITGRTVEAFF
TGTGCCAGCAGCATCACCGGAAGGACGGTTGAAGCTTTCTTT
>TRBJ2-1|TRBD1|TRBV7-9|many
CASRRDRGYNEQFF
TGTGCCAGCAGGCGGGACAGGGGATACAATGAGCAGTTCTTC
>TRBJ1-3|TRBD1|TRBV5-1|-
CASSPNPGQGSTIYF
TGCGCCAGCAGCCCGAATCCGGGACAGGGATCCACCATATATTTT
>TRBJ2-1|-|TRBV6-5|-
CASSYVGGSEQFF
TGTGCCAGCAGTTACGTTGGGGGTAGTGAGCAGTTCTTC
>TRBJ2-1|TRBD2|TRBV14|few
CASSQMTSGRSNEQFF
TGTGCCAGCAGCCAGATGACTAGCGGGAGAAGCAATGAGCAGTTCTTC
>TRBJ2-2|-|TRBV7-2|few
CASSARRVRSGELFF
TGTGCCAGCAGCGCCCGGAGGGTGCGGAGCGGGGAGCTGTTTTTT
>TRBJ1-6|TRBD1|TRBV5-1|-
CASSASDRDWNSPLHF
TGCGCCAGCAGCGCCAGCGACAGGGATTGGAATTCACCCCTCCACTTT
>TRBJ2-1|TRBD2|TRBV11-2|few
CASRPLAGVYNEQFF
TGTGCCAGCAGGCCACTAGCGGGAGTCTACAATGAGCAGTTCTTC
>TRBJ2-5|-|TRBV6-5|few
CASQGSWIGQETQYF
TGTGCCAGCCAGGGTAGCTGGATCGGCCAAGAGACCCAGTACTTC
>TRBJ1-5|-|TRBV7-9|few
CASSLGTDQPQHF
TGTGCCAGCAGCTTAGGGACCGATCAGCCCCAGCATTTT
>TRBJ2-5|TRBD1|TRBV7-3|-
CASSLTGQQETQYF
TGTGCCAGCAGCTTAACGGGACAGCAAGAGACCCAGTACTTC
>TRBJ2-5|-|TRBV11-3|-
CASSLLRTAETQYF
TGTGCCAGCAGCTTATTGAGGACAGCGGAGACCCAGTACTTC
>TRBJ2-6|-|TRBV18|-
CASSPQGSSMGANVLTF
TGTGCCAGCTCACCGCAGGGATCTTCTATGGGGGCCAACGTCCTGACTTTC
>TRBJ2-1|TRBD1|TRBV25-1|-
CATRDRGTSYNEQFF
TGTGCTACGAGAGACAGGGGAACTTCCTACAATGAGCAGTTCTTC
>TRBJ2-1|-|TRBV7-9|few
CASSQDNEQFF
TGTGCCAGCAGCCAGGACAATGAGCAGTTCTTC
>TRBJ2-5|-|TRBV9|few
CASSEGFTQYF
TGTGCCAGCAGCGAAGGGTTTACCCAGTACTTC
>TRBJ2-3|TRBD2|TRBV7-2|few
CASSGPGTSSLTDTQYF
TGTGCCAGCAGCGGACCCGGGACTAGCTCACTCACAGATACGCAGTATTTT
>TRBJ1-2|-|TRBV25-1|-
CASTRQGSGYTF
TGTGCCAGCACACGCCAGGGATCTGGCTACACCTTC
>TRBJ2-7|TRBD2|TRBV7-9|many
CASSLARGGGTEQYF
TGTGCCAGCAGCTTAGCCCGCGGGGGAGGTACCGAGCAGTACTTC
>TRBJ1-2|-|TRBV5-1|few
CASSLFGAGGYTF
TGCGCCAGCAGCTTGTTCGGGGCCGGTGGCTACACCTTC
>TRBJ1-1|-|TRBV29-1|-
CSVEFVIEGGRDGF
TGCAGCGTTGAATTTGTCATTGAGGGGGGTCGGGATGGATTT
>TRBJ2-7|-|TRBV18|few
CASSPGDTSYEQYF
TGTGCCAGCTCACCTGGGGACACGTCCTACGAGCAGTACTTC
>TRBJ2-3|-|TRBV7-2|few
CASSQSTDTQYF
TGTGCCAGCAGCCAGTCCACAGATACGCAGTATTTT
>TRBJ1-4|-|TRBV9|-
CASSVGLSKGNEKLFF
TGTGCCAGCAGCGTAGGCCTTTCAAAGGGGAATGAAAAACTGTTTTTT
>TRBJ1-2|TRBD1|TRBV7-9|few
CAGRTGFSYGYTF
TGTGCCGGTCGGACAGGGTTTAGCTATGGCTACACCTTC
>TRBJ1-2|-|TRBV15|few
CATSRESTSYGYTF
TGTGCCACCAGCAGAGAAAGCACCTCCTATGGCTACACCTTC
>TRBJ2-1|-|TRBV7-3|-
CASSFGSKGGEQFF
TGTGCCAGCAGCTTCGGCTCAAAGGGTGGTGAGCAGTTCTTC
>TRBJ2-4|-|TRBV5-1|-
CASSLWLGDKNIQYF
TGCGCCAGCAGCTTGTGGCTGGGGGACAAAAACATTCAGTACTTC
>TRBJ2-1|TRBD1|TRBV10-3|many
CAIRDRDSNEQFF
TGTGCCATTCGGGACAGGGACTCCAATGAGCAGTTCTTC
>TRBJ2-1|-|TRBV5-4|-
CASSPQKGRGAEEQFF
TGCGCCAGCAGCCCCCAGAAGGGACGGGGGGCTGAGGAGCAGTTCTTC
>TRBJ2-7|TRBD2|TRBV7-9|few
CASSFLAGDEQYF
TGTGCCAGCAGCTTCCTAGCGGGAGACGAGCAGTACTTC
>TRBJ2-4|TRBD1|TRBV5-1|few
CASSFGTGWNIQYF
TGCGCCAGCAGCTTTGGGACAGGGTGGAACATTCAGTACTTC
>TRBJ2-6|-|TRBV11-2|-
CASSFTSTGANVLTF
TGTGCCAGCAGCTTCACCTCGACAGGGGCCAACGTCCTGACTTTC
>TRBJ1-1|TRBD1|TRBV15|few
CATSRKGSGGTEAFF
TGTGCCACCAGCAGAAAAGGATCAGGGGGCACTGAAGCTTTCTTT
>TRBJ1-2|-|TRBV4-3|-
CASSQGTRQVTNYGYTF
TGCGCCAGCAGCCAAGGAACCAGACAGGTGACTAACTATGGCTACACCTTC
>TRBJ2-1|-|TRBV20-1|-
CSASYREEQFF
TGCAGTGCTTCTTACAGGGAAGAGCAGTTCTTC
>TRBJ2-3|-|TRBV11-3|few
CASSLVDQYGGTQYF
TGTGCCAGCAGCTTAGTTGACCAATACGGGGGTACGCAGTATTTT
>TRBJ2-1|-|TRBV7-2|few
CASAEVFEQFF
TGTGCCAGCGCAGAGGTTTTTGAGCAGTTCTTC
>TRBJ2-1|TRBD2|TRBV7-3|-
CASSPSGGYNEQFF
TGTGCCAGCAGCCCATCGGGAGGTTACAATGAGCAGTTCTTC
>TRBJ2-7|TRBD1|TRBV2|few
CASRDRFPYEQYF
TGTGCCAGCAGGGACAGGTTTCCCTACGAGCAGTACTTC
>TRBJ1-2|-|TRBV7-9|few
CASSLASFKHYGYTF
TGTGCCAGCAGCCTCGCCAGTTTCAAGCACTATGGCTACACCTTC
>TRBJ2-5|TRBD2|TRBV7-3|-
CASSRNSGRGVETQYF
TGTGCCAGCAGCCGTAATAGCGGGAGAGGCGTTGAGACCCAGTACTTC
>TRBJ2-1|-|TRBV4-3|-
CASSQVLKADSGNEQFF
TGCGCCAGCAGCCAAGTCCTAAAGGCGGATTCGGGCAATGAGCAGTTCTTC
>TRBJ1-4|-|TRBV14|-
CASSRDRHVEKLFF
TGTGCCAGCAGCCGTGACCGACACGTTGAAAAACTGTTTTTT
>TRBJ1-2|-|TRBV7-9|few
CASSPGIYGYTF
TGTGCCAGCAGCCCCGGCATCTATGGCTACACCTTC
>TRBJ2-2|TRBD2|TRBV2|few
CASSEATSGGPGELFF
TGTGCCAGCAGTGAAGCGACTAGCGGGGGCCCCGGGGAGCTGTTTTTT
>TRBJ2-5|-|TRBV28|few
CASSSSGGMETQYF
-